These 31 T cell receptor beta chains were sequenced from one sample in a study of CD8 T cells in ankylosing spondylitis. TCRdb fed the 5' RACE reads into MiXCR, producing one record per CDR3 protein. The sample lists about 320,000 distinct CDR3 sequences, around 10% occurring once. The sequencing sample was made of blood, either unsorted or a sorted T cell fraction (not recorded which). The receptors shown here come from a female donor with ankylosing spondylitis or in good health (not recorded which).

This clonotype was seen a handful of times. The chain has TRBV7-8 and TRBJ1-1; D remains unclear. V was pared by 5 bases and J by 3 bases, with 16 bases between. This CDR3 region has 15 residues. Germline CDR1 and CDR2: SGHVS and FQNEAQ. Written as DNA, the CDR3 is TGTGCCAGCAGCCCCCTGGGGTCGGGAGACACTGAAGCTTTCTTT. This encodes CASSPLGSGDTEAFF.

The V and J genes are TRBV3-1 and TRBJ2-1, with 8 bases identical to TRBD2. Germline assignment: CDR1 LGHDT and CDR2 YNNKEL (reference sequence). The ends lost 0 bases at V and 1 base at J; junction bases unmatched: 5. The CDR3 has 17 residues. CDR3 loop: CASSQDLAGGSYNEQFF. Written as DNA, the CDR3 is TGTGCCAGCAGCCAAGATCTGGCGGGGGGATCCTACAATGAGCAGTTCTTC.

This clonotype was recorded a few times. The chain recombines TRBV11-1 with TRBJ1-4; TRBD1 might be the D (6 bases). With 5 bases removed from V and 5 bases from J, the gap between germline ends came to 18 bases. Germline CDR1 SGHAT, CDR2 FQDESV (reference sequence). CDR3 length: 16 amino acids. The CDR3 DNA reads TGTGCCAGCAGCCTAAGGATGGGGGGCACGAATGAAAAACTGTTTTTT. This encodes CASSLRMGGTNEKLFF.

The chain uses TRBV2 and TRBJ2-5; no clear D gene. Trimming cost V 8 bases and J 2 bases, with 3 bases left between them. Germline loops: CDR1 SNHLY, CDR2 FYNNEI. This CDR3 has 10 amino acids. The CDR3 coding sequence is TGTGCCAGCTTACAAGAGACCCAGTACTTC. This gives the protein CASLQETQYF.

Here the CDR3 reads CASSSEAVGYEQYF. The CDR3 DNA follows: TGTGCCAGCAGTTCCGAAGCGGTAGGCTACGAGCAGTACTTC. The chain employs TRBV27 and TRBJ2-7; tentatively, D is TRBD2 (5 bases). V lost 4 bases, J lost 3 bases, and 13 bases lay in between. Germline-derived CDR1 and CDR2 are MNHEY and SMNVEV (reference sequence). The CDR3 totals 14 residues.

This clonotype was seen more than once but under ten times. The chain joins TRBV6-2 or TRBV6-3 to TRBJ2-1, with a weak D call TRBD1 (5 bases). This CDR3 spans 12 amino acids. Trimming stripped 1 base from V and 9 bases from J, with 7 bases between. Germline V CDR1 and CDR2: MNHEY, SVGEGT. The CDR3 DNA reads TGTGCCAGCAGTTACTTAAGGGGTGAGCAGTTCTTC. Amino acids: CASSYLRGEQFF.

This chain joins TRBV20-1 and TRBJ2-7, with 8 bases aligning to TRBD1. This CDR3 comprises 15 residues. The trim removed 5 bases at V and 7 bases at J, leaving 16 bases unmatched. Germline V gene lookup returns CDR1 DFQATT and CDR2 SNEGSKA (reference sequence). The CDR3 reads CSAEGGATGVREQYF. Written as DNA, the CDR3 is TGCAGTGCTGAGGGGGGCGCGACAGGGGTGCGGGAGCAGTACTTC.

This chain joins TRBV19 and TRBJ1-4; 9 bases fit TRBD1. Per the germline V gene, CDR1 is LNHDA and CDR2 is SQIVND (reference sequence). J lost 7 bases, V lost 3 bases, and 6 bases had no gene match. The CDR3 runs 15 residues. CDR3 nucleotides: TGTGCCAGTAGTATTGGGACAGGGCAGCGTGAAAAACTGTTTTTT. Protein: CASSIGTGQREKLFF.

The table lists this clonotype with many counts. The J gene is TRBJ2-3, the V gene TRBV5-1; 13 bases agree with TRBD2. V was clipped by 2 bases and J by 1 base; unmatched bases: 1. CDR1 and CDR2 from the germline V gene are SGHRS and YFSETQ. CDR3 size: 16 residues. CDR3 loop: CASSFGLAGGTDTQYF. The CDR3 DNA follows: TGCGCCAGCAGCTTCGGACTAGCGGGAGGCACAGATACGCAGTATTTT.

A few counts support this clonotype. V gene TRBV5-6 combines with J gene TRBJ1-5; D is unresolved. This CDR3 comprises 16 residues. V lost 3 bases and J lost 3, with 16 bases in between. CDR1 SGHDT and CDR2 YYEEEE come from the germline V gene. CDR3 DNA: TGTGCCAGCAGCTCGGCGTCAAGGAAACTCAATCAGCCCCAGCATTTT. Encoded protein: CASSSASRKLNQPQHF.

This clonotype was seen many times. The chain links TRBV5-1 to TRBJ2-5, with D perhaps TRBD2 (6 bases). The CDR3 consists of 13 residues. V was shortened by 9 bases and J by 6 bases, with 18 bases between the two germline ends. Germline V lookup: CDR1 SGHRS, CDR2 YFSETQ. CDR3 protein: CATTTGDVKTQYF. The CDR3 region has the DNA TGCGCCACAACAACGGGGGATGTAAAGACCCAGTACTTC.

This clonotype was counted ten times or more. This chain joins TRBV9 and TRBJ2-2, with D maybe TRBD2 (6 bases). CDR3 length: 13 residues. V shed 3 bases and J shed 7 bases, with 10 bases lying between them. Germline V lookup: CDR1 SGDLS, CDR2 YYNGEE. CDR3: CASSAIGSGELFF. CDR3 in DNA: TGTGCCAGCAGCGCGATCGGGAGCGGGGAGCTGTTTTTT.

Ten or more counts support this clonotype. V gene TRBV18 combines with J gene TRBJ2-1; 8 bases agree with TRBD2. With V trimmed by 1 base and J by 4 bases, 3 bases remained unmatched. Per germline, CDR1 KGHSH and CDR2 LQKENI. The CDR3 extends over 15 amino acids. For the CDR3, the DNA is TGTGCCAGCTCACCACAGGCTAGCGGGTACAATGAGCAGTTCTTC. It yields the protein CASSPQASGYNEQFF.

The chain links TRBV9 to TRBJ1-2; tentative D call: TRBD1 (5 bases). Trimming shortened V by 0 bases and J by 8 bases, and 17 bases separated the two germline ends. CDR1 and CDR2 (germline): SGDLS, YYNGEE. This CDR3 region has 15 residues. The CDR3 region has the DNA TGTGCCAGCAGCGTAGCGGGGACGGGCATCTACGGCTACACCTTC. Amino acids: CASSVAGTGIYGYTF.

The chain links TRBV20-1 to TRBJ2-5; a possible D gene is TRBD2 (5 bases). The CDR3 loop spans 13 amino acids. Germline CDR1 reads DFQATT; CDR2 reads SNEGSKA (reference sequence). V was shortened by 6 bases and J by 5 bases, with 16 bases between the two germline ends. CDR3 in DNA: TGCAGTGCCCCGGGCACTAGGGTGGAGACCCAGTACTTC. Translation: CSAPGTRVETQYF.

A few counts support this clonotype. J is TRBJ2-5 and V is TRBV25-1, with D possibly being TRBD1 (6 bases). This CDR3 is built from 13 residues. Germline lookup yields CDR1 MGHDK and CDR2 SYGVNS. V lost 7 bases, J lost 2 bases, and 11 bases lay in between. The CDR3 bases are TGTGCCAGCATCTATGGACAGCAAGAGACCCAGTACTTC. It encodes CASIYGQQETQYF.

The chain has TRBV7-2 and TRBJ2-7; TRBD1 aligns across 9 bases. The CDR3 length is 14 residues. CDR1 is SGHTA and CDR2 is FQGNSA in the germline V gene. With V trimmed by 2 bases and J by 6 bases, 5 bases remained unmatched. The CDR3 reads CASSLFTGGSEQYF. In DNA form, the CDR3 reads TGTGCCAGCAGCTTATTTACAGGGGGCAGCGAGCAGTACTTC.

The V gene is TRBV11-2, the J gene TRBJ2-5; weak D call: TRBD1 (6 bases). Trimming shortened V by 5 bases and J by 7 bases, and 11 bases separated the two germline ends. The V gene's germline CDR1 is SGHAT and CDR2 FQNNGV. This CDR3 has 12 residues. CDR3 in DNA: TGTGCCAGCAGCGCAGGGGCCACGACCCAGTACTTC. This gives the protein CASSAGATTQYF. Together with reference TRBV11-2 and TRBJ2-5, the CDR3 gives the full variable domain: EAGVAQSPRYKIIEKRQSVAFWCNPISGHATLYWYQQILGQGPKLLIQFQNNGVVDDSQLPKDRFSAERLKGVDSTLKIQPAKLEDSAVYLCASSAGATTQYFGPGTRLLVL.

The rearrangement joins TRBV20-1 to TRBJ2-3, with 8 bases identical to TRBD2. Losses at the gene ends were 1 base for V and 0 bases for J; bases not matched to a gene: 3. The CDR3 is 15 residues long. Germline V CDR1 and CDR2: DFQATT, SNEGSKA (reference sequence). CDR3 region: CSARGGTRSTDTQYF. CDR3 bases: TGCAGTGCTAGAGGCGGGACTAGAAGCACAGATACGCAGTATTTT.

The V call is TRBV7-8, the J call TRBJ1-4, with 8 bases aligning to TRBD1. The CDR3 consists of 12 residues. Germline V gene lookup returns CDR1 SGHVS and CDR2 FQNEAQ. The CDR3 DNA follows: TGTGCGGCAGGGGGCCACGGGGAAAAACTGTTTTTT. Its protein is CAAGGHGEKLFF.

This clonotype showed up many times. CDR3 in amino acids: CASSQGTGGSNEQFF. The CDR3 DNA follows: TGTGCCAGCTCCCAGGGGACAGGGGGAAGCAATGAGCAGTTCTTC. The genes are TRBV12-3 or TRBV12-4 and TRBJ2-1; 11 positions match TRBD1. V was pared by 8 bases and J by 6 bases, with 9 bases of the junction left unmatched. This CDR3 comprises 15 residues.

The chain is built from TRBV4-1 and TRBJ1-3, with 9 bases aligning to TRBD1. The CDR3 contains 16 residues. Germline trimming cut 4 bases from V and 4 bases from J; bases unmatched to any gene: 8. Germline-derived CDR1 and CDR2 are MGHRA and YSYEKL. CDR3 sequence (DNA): TGCGCCAGCAGCCTGGGGGGACAGGGATCAGGAAACACCATATATTTT. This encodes CASSLGGQGSGNTIYF.

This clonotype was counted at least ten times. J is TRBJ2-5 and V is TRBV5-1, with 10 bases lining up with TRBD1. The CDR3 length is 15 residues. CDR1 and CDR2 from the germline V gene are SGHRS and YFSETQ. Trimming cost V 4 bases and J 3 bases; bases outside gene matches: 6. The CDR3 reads CASSRQGAWEETQYF. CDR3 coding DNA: TGCGCCAGCAGCCGACAGGGGGCTTGGGAAGAGACCCAGTACTTC.

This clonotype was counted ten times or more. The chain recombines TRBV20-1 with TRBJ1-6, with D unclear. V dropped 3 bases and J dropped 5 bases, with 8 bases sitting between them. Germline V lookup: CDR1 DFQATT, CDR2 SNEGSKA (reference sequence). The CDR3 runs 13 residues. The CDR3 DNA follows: TGCAGTGCTAGTTACAGAGATAATTCACCCCTCCACTTT. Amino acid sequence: CSASYRDNSPLHF.

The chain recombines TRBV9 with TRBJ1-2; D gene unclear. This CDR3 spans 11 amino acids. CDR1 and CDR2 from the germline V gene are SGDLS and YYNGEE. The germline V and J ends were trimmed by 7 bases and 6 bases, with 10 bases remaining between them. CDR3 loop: CASYSGDGYTF. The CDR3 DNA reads TGTGCCAGCTATAGTGGGGATGGCTACACCTTC.

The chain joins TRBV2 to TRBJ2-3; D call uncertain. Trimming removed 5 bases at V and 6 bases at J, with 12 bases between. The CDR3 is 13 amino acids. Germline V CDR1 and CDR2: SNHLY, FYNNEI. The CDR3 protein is CASSIESRDTQYF. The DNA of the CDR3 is TGTGCCAGCAGTATCGAGTCGAGGGATACGCAGTATTTT.

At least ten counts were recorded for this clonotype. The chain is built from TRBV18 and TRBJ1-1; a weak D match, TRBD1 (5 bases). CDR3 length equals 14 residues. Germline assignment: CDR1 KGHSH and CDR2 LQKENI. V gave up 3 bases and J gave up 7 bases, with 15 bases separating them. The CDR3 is CASSPTRQTIEAFF. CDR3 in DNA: TGTGCCAGCTCACCGACCAGACAGACCATTGAAGCTTTCTTT.

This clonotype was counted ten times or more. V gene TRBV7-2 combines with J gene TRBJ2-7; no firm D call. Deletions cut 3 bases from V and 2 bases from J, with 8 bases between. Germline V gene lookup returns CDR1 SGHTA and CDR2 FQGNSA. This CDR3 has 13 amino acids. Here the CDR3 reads CASSFPGTYEQYF. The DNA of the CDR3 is TGTGCCAGCAGCTTTCCGGGTACCTACGAGCAGTACTTC.

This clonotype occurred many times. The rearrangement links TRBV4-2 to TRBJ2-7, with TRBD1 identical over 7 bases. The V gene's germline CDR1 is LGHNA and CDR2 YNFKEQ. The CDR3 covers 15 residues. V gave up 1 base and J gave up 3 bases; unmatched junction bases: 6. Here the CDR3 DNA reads TGTGCCAGCAGCCAAGGGGACAGCAGAAGCTACGAGCAGTACTTC. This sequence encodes CASSQGDSRSYEQYF.

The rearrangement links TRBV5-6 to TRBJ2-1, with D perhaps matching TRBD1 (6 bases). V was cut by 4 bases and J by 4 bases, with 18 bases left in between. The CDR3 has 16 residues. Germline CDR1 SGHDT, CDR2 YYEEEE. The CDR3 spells CASSPVGAGVYNEQFF. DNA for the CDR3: TGTGCCAGCAGCCCCGTGGGGGCTGGGGTATACAATGAGCAGTTCTTC.

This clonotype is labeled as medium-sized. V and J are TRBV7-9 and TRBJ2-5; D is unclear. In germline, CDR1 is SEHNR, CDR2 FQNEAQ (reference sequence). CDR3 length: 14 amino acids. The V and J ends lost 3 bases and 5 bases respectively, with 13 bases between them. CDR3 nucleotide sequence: TGTGCCAGCAGCTTTCTGCCCAAGGAGGAGACCCAGTACTTC. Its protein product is CASSFLPKEETQYF.